Sequencing of this T cell receptor beta chain was carried out in a study of cytomegalovirus exposure and HLA in healthy donors. Whole-study context: Of some 360 genotyped donors, about 81% clustered with self-reported Caucasian donors. The study's findings and limits: V segments that were indistinguishable, TRBV6-2 and TRBV6-3 among them, were omitted from analysis. The authors later linked a missense DCLRE1C variant to TCR beta V- and J-gene trimming. In a later analysis, HLA-associated TCR beta chains were more clonally expanded than equally common others.

For this clone: What it recognizes is unknown.

PCR involved 60 Vbeta and 13 Jbeta primers. TCRdb keeps only in-frame clones here, not all; method: immunoSEQ multiplex PCR. The sample holds 150,000 to 200,000 clones; roughly 80% are singletons and the top ten take around 6%. CDR3 length: 13 amino acids. The V end lost 8 bases, the J end lost 8 bases, and 16 bases lay between the germline ends. This TCR was recovered from a man in his forties in good health and CMV-seronegative. Sequenced material: PBMCs. V usage is TRBV6-7 and J usage is TRBJ1-3; D remains ambiguous. TRBV6-7 qualifies as an ORF whose function is uncertain. The CDR3 is CASLLGVRDTIYF. CDR3 in DNA: TGTGCCAGCTTACTCGGAGTTCGGGACACCATATATTTT.